Below, 5 T cell receptor beta chains from the same sample are listed, as sequenced in a study of blood T cell repertoires in COVID-19. Data came from immunoSEQ multiplex PCR; TCRdb stores just in-frame clones and leaves some out. The sample yields approximately 100,000 clones, roughly 90% seen once. Sequencing was performed on peripheral blood. These receptors were taken from a woman aged 60-75 years with acute or convalescent COVID-19.

The rearrangement uses TRBV5-1 and TRBJ1-4, with D uncertain. Germline assignment: CDR1 SGHRS and CDR2 YFSETQ. The ends were cut back, 4 bases at V and 8 bases at J, with 21 bases in the middle. This CDR3 comprises 16 residues. This chain's CDR3 is CASSPQNRALPEKLFF. The CDR3 bases are TGCGCCAGCAGCCCACAGAACAGAGCTCTTCCCGAAAAACTGTTTTTT.

In this sample, this clone turned up a few times. The chain uses TRBV5-1 and TRBJ2-2; 8 nucleotides align to TRBD1. The germline CDR1 and CDR2 sequences are SGHRS and YFSETQ. CDR3 length: 13 amino acids. The trim removed 3 bases at V and 5 bases at J, leaving 0 bases unmatched. This CDR3 reads CASSWTGTGELFF. CDR3 DNA sequence: TGCGCCAGCAGCTGGACAGGGACCGGGGAGCTGTTTTTT.

The rearrangement uses TRBV24-1 and TRBJ2-1; D remains ambiguous. V was clipped by 5 bases and J by 0 bases, with 7 bases between them. The CDR3 is 14 amino acids. Germline CDR1 KGHDR, CDR2 SFDVKD. CDR3 DNA sequence: TGTGCCACCAGTGGACTTCGCTCCTACAATGAGCAGTTCTTC. Translated, it gives CATSGLRSYNEQFF.

The chain carries TRBV28 and TRBJ1-2; 8 bases agree with TRBD1. V lost 5 bases to trimming and J lost 5 bases; unmatched junction nucleotides: 7. The CDR3 loop spans 14 amino acids. The germline V gene encodes CDR1 MDHEN and CDR2 SYDVKM. The CDR3 DNA is TGTGCCAGCAGTCAGGGGGCGTTAGGGTATGGCTACACCTTC. This translates into CASSQGALGYGYTF.

The V gene is TRBV10-3, the J gene TRBJ1-1; 7 positions agree with TRBD1. After removal of 6 bases from V and 0 bases from J, the junction contained 10 bases not matched to a gene. This CDR3 has 16 residues. CDR1 ENHRY and CDR2 SYGVKD come from the germline V gene. The CDR3 sequence is CAIRPTGEKLNTEAFF. The CDR3 DNA is TGTGCCATCAGACCAACAGGGGAAAAATTGAACACTGAAGCTTTCTTT.